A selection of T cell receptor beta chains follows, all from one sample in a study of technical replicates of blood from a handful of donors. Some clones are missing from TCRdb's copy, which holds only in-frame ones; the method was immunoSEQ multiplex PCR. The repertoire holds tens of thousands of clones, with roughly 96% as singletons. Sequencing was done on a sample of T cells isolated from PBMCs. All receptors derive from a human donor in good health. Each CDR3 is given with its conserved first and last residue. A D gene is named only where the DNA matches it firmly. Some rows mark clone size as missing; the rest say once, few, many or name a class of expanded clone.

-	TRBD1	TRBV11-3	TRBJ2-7	CASSFGTGSIEQYF	TGTGCCAGCAGCTTTGGGACAGGGTCCATCGAGCAGTACTTC
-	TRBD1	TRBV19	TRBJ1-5	CASSPDRGRNQPQHF	TGTGCCAGTAGTCCCGACAGGGGTAGGAATCAGCCCCAGCATTTT
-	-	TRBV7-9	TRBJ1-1	CASSFGTPGTEAFF	TGTGCCAGCAGCTTCGGGACACCCGGGACTGAAGCTTTCTTT
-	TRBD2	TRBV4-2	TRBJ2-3	CASSQTSAATDTQYF	TGTGCCAGCAGCCAAACTAGCGCAGCCACAGATACGCAGTATTTT
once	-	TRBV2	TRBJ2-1	CASGVSPYNEQFF	TGTGCCAGCGGAGTTTCCCCCTACAATGAGCAGTTCTTC
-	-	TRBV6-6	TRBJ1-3	CASSYRWQGMDTIYF	TGTGCCAGCAGTTACCGGTGGCAGGGGATGGACACCATATATTTT
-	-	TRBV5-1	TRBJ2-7	CASSLVPGPYEQYF	TGCGCCAGCAGCTTGGTTCCAGGGCCTTACGAGCAGTACTTC
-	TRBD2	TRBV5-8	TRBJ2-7	CASGGDSYEQYF	TGTGCCAGCGGGGGGGACTCCTACGAGCAGTACTTC
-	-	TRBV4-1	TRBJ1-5	CASSQAPAGTTQPQHF	TGCGCCAGCAGCCAAGCCCCGGCAGGGACAACTCAGCCCCAGCATTTT
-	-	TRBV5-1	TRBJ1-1	CASSLGRGDTEAFF	TGCGCCAGCAGCTTGGGGAGGGGCGACACTGAAGCTTTCTTT
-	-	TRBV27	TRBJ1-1	CASSLSSHHEAFF	TGTGCCAGCAGTTTATCGTCACATCATGAAGCTTTCTTT
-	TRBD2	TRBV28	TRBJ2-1	CASTSGGAGPGSYNEQFF	TGTGCCAGCACTTCTGGAGGAGCGGGGCCGGGCTCCTACAATGAGCAGTTCTTC
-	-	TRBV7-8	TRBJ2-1	CASIVRGRGYNEQFF	TGTGCCAGCATTGTCAGGGGCCGGGGTTACAATGAGCAGTTCTTC
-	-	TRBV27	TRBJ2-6	CASGDKGAGANVLTF	TGTGCCAGCGGAGATAAGGGAGCTGGGGCCAACGTCCTGACTTTC
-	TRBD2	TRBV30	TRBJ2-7	CAGRDYHEQYF	TGTGCCGGTCGGGACTACCACGAGCAGTACTTC